This T cell receptor beta chain derives from a study of T cell repertoires in cytomegalovirus infection. About the research overall: Based on public TCR beta signatures, there were indications of CMV infection and of a matching HLA type.

The CDR3 has 12 amino acids. Per the germline V gene, CDR1 is SEHNR and CDR2 is FQNEAQ (reference sequence). The V gene lost 4 bases and the J gene lost 8 bases, with 8 bases spanning the gap. Findings and caveats of the study: Carriers of CMV and the relevant HLA type were discriminated by public TCR beta frequency. There were HLA-C-restricted CMV-specific TCR beta clonotypes dominating the ex vivo response.

Note on this clonotype: Its cognate antigen is unknown.

TCRdb re-derived calls from the reads in MiXCR, one entry per CDR3 protein. This table has approximately 180,000 distinct CDR3 sequences, roughly a sixth appearing once. This sequence was found in a human donor in good health (CMV status not recorded). Some clones in this sample may be carry-over from other donors' samples. Sequencing was carried out using CD8+ T cells from PBMCs. The V gene is TRBV7-9, the J gene TRBJ1-4; D is uncertain. The CDR3 region is CASSYEREKLFF. As DNA, the CDR3 is TGTGCCAGCAGCTACGAACGAGAAAAACTGTTTTTT.